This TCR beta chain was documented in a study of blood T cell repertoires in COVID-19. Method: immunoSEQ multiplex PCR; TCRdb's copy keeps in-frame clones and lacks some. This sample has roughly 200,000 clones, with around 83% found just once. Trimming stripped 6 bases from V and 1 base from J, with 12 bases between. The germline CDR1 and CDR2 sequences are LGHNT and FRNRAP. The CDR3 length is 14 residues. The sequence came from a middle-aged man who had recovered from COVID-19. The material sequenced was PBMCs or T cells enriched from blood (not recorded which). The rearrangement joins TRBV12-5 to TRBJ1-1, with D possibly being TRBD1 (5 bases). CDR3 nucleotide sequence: TGTGCTAGTGGGACTCCGACAGAGAACACTGAAGCTTTCTTT. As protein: CASGTPTENTEAFF.